This T cell receptor (beta chain) was identified during a study of T cells in Graves' hyperthyroidism and ophthalmopathy. General study findings and limits: The majority of expanded thyroid clonotypes above 0.001 also appeared in blood.

From more than 9.5 ml of fresh peripheral blood, PBMCs were isolated. The ends lost 0 bases at V and 3 bases at J; junction bases unmatched: 5. The CDR3 spans 15 residues. CDR1 is SGHRS, CDR2 YFSETQ, per germline. TCR beta CDR3 sequences were amplified from RNA transcripts. The HTBI primer set served for first-round RT-PCR of the TCR CDR3. TCRdb analysed the multiplex PCR reads with MiXCR anew, one entry per CDR3 protein. Among 340,000 or so distinct CDR3 sequences listed, approximately 17% were seen once. This clonotype occurred many times. Its target is unknown. The chain employs TRBV5-1 and TRBJ2-5, with 7 positions matching TRBD1. The clonotype comes from a man younger than 40 with Graves' hyperthyroidism. What was sequenced was blood. CDR3 loop: CASSLDRGGEETQYF. The CDR3 DNA is TGCGCCAGCAGCTTGGACAGGGGCGGCGAAGAGACCCAGTACTTC.